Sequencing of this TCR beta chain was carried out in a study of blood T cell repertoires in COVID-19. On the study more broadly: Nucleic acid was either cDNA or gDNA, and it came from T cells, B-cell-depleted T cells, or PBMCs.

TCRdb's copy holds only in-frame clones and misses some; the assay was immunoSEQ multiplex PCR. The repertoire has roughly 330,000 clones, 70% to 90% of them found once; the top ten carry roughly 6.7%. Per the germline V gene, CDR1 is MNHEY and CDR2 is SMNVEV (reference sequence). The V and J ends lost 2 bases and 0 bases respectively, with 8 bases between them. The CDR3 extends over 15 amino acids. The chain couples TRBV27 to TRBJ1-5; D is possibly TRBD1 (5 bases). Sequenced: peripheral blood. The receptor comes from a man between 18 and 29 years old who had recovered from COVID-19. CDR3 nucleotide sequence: TGTGCCAGCAGTTTAACAGGACATAGCAATCAGCCCCAGCATTTT. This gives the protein CASSLTGHSNQPQHF.